This is a list of T cell receptor beta chains from one sample in a study of cytomegalovirus exposure and HLA in healthy donors. Measured with immunoSEQ multiplex PCR; TCRdb has only the in-frame clones, and not every one. In the table there are 110,000 or so clones, 75% to 90% of which are singletons. The sample consisted of PBMCs. These receptors all stem from a man between 18 and 35 years old in good health and CMV-seropositive. CDR3s include the opening cysteine and the closing phenylalanine or tryptophan. The D gene is left open where the match is weak. Not every row has a clone size; where given, it reads once, few, many or a size class.

d_call,j_call,clone_size,v_call,cdr3_nt,cdr3_aa
-,TRBJ1-2,-,TRBV28,TGTGCCAGCACCCCCCCCTCGGACTATGGCTACACCTTC,CASTPPSDYGYTF
TRBD1,TRBJ1-1,-,TRBV7-6,TGTGCCAGCAGCTCTCGGACAGGGGACTCGAACACTGAAGCTTTCTTT,CASSSRTGDSNTEAFF
TRBD1,TRBJ1-1,once,TRBV27,TGTGCCAGCAGGTCGGGACAGGGGAACACTGAAGCTTTCTTT,CASRSGQGNTEAFF
TRBD2,TRBJ2-5,-,TRBV6-1,TGTGCCAGCAGTTCACGACTAGCGGGGGTAGAGACCCAGTACTTC,CASSSRLAGVETQYF
-,TRBJ1-1,-,TRBV6-5,TGTGCCAGCAGATACTACAGGGAGAACACTGAAGCTTTCTTT,CASRYYRENTEAFF
-,TRBJ1-2,-,TRBV21-1,TGTGCCAGCAGCCCGGACTCCTTTGGCTACACCTTC,CASSPDSFGYTF
TRBD2,TRBJ2-5,-,TRBV5-6,TGTGCCAGCAGCATACGACTAGCGGGGAGGGAGACCCAGTACTTC,CASSIRLAGRETQYF
TRBD1,TRBJ1-3,-,TRBV7-2,TGTGCCAGCAGCTCAATTAACAGGGGGCAGTCAGGAAACACCATATATTTT,CASSSINRGQSGNTIYF
-,TRBJ1-4,-,TRBV4-2,TGTGCCAGCAGCTCCAATAGGGAGGGAAAACTGTTTTTT,CASSSNREGKLFF
-,TRBJ1-4,-,TRBV5-1,TGCGCCAGCAGCCCAGGGTTTAGAGATGAAAAACTGTTTTTT,CASSPGFRDEKLFF
-,TRBJ2-7,-,TRBV4-1,TGCGCCAGCAGCCAAGAAATGAACAGTGACTCCTACGAGCAGTACTTC,CASSQEMNSDSYEQYF
TRBD1,TRBJ1-2,-,TRBV4-1,TGCGCCAGCAGCCAAGACTCGACAGGGGACTATGGCTACACCTTC,CASSQDSTGDYGYTF
TRBD1,TRBJ1-4,-,TRBV28,TGTGCCGTACCCGGGACAGGGGGCGAGAGTTCATCAACTAATGAAAAACTGTTTTTT,CAVPGTGGESSSTNEKLFF
-,TRBJ2-5,-,TRBV27,TGTGCCAGCAGTTCGAGGCAGGGAAGTGGGGAGACCCAGTACTTC,CASSSRQGSGETQYF
TRBD1,TRBJ1-2,-,TRBV28,TGTGCCAGCAGTTTAGCCCAGGGGGCCTATGGCTACACCTTC,CASSLAQGAYGYTF
TRBD1,TRBJ1-5,-,TRBV18,TGTGCCAGCTCACAGGGGGCCGGGCAGCCCCAGCATTTT,CASSQGAGQPQHF
-,TRBJ2-3,-,TRBV29-1,TGCAGCGTTGAAGAAATGAGTGAACGAGATACGCAGTATTTT,CSVEEMSERDTQYF
-,TRBJ1-4,once,TRBV5-4,TGTGCCAGCAGCTTTAATCGGAATGAAAAACTGTTTTTT,CASSFNRNEKLFF
-,TRBJ2-5,-,TRBV6-5,TGTGCCAGCAGTTACGCGGCAGAAGAGACCCAGTACTTC,CASSYAAEETQYF
TRBD1,TRBJ1-2,-,TRBV19,TGTGCCAGTAGTATGCCTGCGACTTACAGGGGGCAGTTTGGCTACACCTTC,CASSMPATYRGQFGYTF
-,TRBJ2-5,-,TRBV29-1,TGCAGCGTTGACAGGGGAGGGGAGACCCAGTACTTC,CSVDRGGETQYF
-,TRBJ2-5,-,TRBV4-1,TGCGCCAGCAGCCAACAGGGGCACCAAGAGACCCAGTACTTC,CASSQQGHQETQYF
TRBD1,TRBJ1-3,-,TRBV11-2,TGTGCCAGCAGCCCGGGACAGTTCTACGGAAACACCATATATTTT,CASSPGQFYGNTIYF
-,TRBJ1-2,once,TRBV29-1,TGCAGCGTTGAAATCGGGGTAGCATACTATGGCTACACCTTC,CSVEIGVAYYGYTF